The source of this T cell receptor (beta chain) is a study of blood T cells in healthy people across ages. Study-wide results and caveats: Diversity of TCR beta per million T cells declined in a roughly linear way with age.

With 6 bases clipped from V and 6 bases from J, the junction kept 7 bases outside the gene matches. This CDR3 region has 14 residues. CDR1 and CDR2 from the germline V gene are DFQATT and SNEGSKA (reference sequence). Russia was home to the donors, healthy Caucasian individuals aged roughly 6 to 90. With respect to this clonotype: As yet, its antigen is unknown.

A J-beta primer mix and a sample-barcoded 5' primer were used in a second PCR of about 7 to 12 cycles. Tagging of each cDNA molecule was performed by a template-switch adaptor with 12 random nucleotides. TCRdb analysed the 5' RACE reads with MiXCR anew, one entry per CDR3 protein. The sample yields about 1.8 million distinct CDR3 sequences, around 48% seen once. This sequence joins TRBV20-1 and TRBJ2-1; 11 nucleotides match TRBD2. The clonotype originates from a woman aged 40 to 50 in good health. The source material was blood. The CDR3, as DNA: TGCAGTGCCGGTACTAGCGGGGGAACCAATGAGCAGTTCTTC. Protein: CSAGTSGGTNEQFF.